This T cell receptor (beta chain) comes out of a study of blood T cell repertoires in COVID-19. In the study overall: T cells, B-cell-depleted T cells, or PBMCs supplied cDNA or gDNA.

Germline CDR1 and CDR2: SNHLY and FYNNEI. With 11 bases clipped from V and 2 bases from J, the junction kept 7 bases outside the gene matches. The CDR3 spans 14 residues. Profiling relied on immunoSEQ multiplex PCR, and the TCRdb table lists in-frame clones only, not all of them. The sample lists over 100,000 clones, 81% occurring once. The sequenced sample was peripheral blood. The receptor was isolated from a woman aged 55-70 years with active or convalescent COVID-19. This chain links TRBV2 with TRBJ2-3; TRBD2 matches 10 bases. CDR3 bases: TGTGCCGGTAGCGGGGGGTTCACCACAGATACGCAGTATTTT. Its protein is CAGSGGFTTDTQYF. The variable domain in full, completed from reference TRBV2 and TRBJ2-3, reads EPEVTQTPSHQVTQMGQEVILRCVPISNHLYFYWYRQILGQKVEFLVSFYNNEISEKSEIFDDQFSVERPDGSNFTLKIRSTKLEDSAMYFCAGSGGFTTDTQYFGPGTRLTVL.